The 19 T cell receptor beta chains presented below share a single source sample, sequenced in a study of early T cells in non-severe SARS-CoV-2 infection. TCRdb re-analysed the 5' RACE reads in MiXCR, keeping a single row per CDR3 protein. The data hold more than 80,000 distinct CDR3 sequences, with approximately 14% observed a single time. The sequenced sample was whole blood. All receptors come from an adult who was a healthcare worker with PCR-confirmed SARS-CoV-2 infection or an uninfected control (not recorded which).

Written as DNA, the CDR3 is TGTGCCACCAGCAGTTTACAGGGGATCCACACCCCCGGGGGTGAGCAGTTCTTC. The encoded protein is CATSSLQGIHTPGGEQFF. The chain joins TRBV15 to TRBJ2-1; the D gene is possibly TRBD1 (7 bases). The CDR3 totals 18 residues. Per the germline V gene, CDR1 is LNHNV and CDR2 is YYDKDF (reference sequence). V was shortened by 3 bases and J by 9 bases, with 27 bases between the two germline ends.

This clonotype was observed a handful of times. The V call is TRBV10-3, the J call TRBJ1-3, with D possibly being TRBD1 (5 bases). V lost 5 bases, J lost 5 bases, and 16 bases lay in between. This CDR3 has 15 amino acids. Germline loops: CDR1 ENHRY, CDR2 SYGVKD. The CDR3 DNA follows: TGTGCCATCAGTCGGCACGGGGGGTATCGAAACACCATATATTTT. This sequence encodes CAISRHGGYRNTIYF.

The rearrangement joins TRBV24-1 to TRBJ2-2; no clear D gene. Germline CDR1 reads KGHDR; CDR2 reads SFDVKD. V was cut by 5 bases and J by 1 base, with 7 bases left in between. The CDR3 is made up of 14 amino acids. CDR3 region: CATSGKENTGELFF. The CDR3 DNA reads as TGTGCCACCAGTGGTAAGGAGAACACCGGGGAGCTGTTTTTT.

The sample holds a few counts of this clonotype. The V call is TRBV6-1, the J call TRBJ2-5; 9 nucleotides align to TRBD2. This CDR3 region has 17 residues. Per the germline V gene, CDR1 is MNHNS and CDR2 is SASEGT. V shed 5 bases and J 7 bases; nucleotides not matched to a gene: 17. Here the CDR3 DNA reads TGTGCCAGCAGTCCCCGCCCGATCCCGGGACTAGCCGGGACCCAGTACTTC. Amino acid sequence: CASSPRPIPGLAGTQYF.

This clonotype was counted a single time. A junction end diverges from the germline sequence, so it may reflect a read error. Written as DNA, the CDR3 is TGTGCCAGCAGGGCTTCATTCCCTCCTAACTATGCCTACACCTTC. Translated, it gives CASRASFPPNYAYTF. The chain has TRBV6-1 and TRBJ1-2; no definite D call. The CDR3 consists of 15 residues. Germline V gives CDR1 MNHNS, CDR2 SASEGT.

The table lists this clonotype with many counts. The genes are TRBV27 and TRBJ1-5; 7 bases are shared with TRBD1. V trimming: 5 bases; J trimming: 7 bases; junction bases outside the gene matches: 8. The germline gives CDR1 MNHEY, CDR2 SMNVEV (reference sequence). CDR3 length equals 14 residues. The CDR3 reads CASSPRQGGQPQHF. The CDR3 DNA follows: TGTGCCAGCAGTCCGCGACAGGGCGGGCAGCCCCAGCATTTT.

This clonotype occurred many times. This sequence joins TRBV10-3 and TRBJ2-1; the match to TRBD1 covers 7 bases. From germline, CDR1 is ENHRY and CDR2 SYGVKD. The CDR3 runs to 14 residues. V shed 4 bases, J shed 10 bases, and the junction held 10 bases outside the gene matches. This CDR3 reads CAISGGQPAREQFF. As DNA, the CDR3 is TGTGCCATCAGTGGGGGACAGCCGGCTAGGGAGCAGTTCTTC.

This clonotype has ten or more counts. The V gene is TRBV7-9, the J gene TRBJ2-2; D call uncertain. Per the germline V gene, CDR1 is SEHNR and CDR2 is FQNEAQ (reference sequence). With 2 bases removed from V and 1 base from J, the gap between germline ends came to 5 bases. CDR3 length: 14 residues. The CDR3, as DNA: TGTGCCAGCAGCTTAACCGAGAACACCGGGGAGCTGTTTTTT. It codes for CASSLTENTGELFF.

This clonotype was counted between two and nine times. CDR3 sequence reads: CASSLAGGGNSYEQYF. In DNA, the CDR3 is TGTGCCAGCAGCTTAGCAGGAGGGGGGAACTCCTACGAGCAGTACTTC. The chain employs TRBV7-2 and TRBJ2-7; D may match TRBD1 or TRBD2 (6 bases each). The V gene lost 0 bases and the J gene lost 0 bases, with 12 bases spanning the gap. Germline-derived CDR1 and CDR2 are SGHTA and FQGNSA. The CDR3 is 16 residues long.

The chain joins TRBV20-1 to TRBJ1-5, with D tentatively TRBD1 (5 bases). Trimming cost V 5 bases and J 8 bases, with 16 bases left between them. Germline V gene lookup returns CDR1 DFQATT and CDR2 SNEGSKA (reference sequence). The CDR3 covers 13 residues. The DNA for the CDR3 is TGCAGTGCTCGGACTCTTGCGGGGGAGCCCCAGCATTTT. Translation gives CSARTLAGEPQHF.

This clonotype was recorded many times. The chain recombines TRBV9 with TRBJ2-2; D unclear. Trimming cost V 7 bases and J 0 bases, with 28 bases left between them. In germline, CDR1 is SGDLS, CDR2 YYNGEE. The CDR3 spans 20 residues. CDR3 in amino acids: CASGSLVIVDGSTNTGELFF. The CDR3 region has the DNA TGTGCCAGCGGTTCCCTCGTCATCGTGGACGGATCCACGAACACCGGGGAGCTGTTTTTT.

This CDR3 reads CASSVSGKLDTEAFF. The CDR3 nucleotides read TGTGCCAGCAGCGTCTCAGGAAAACTCGACACTGAAGCTTTCTTT. V and J are TRBV9 and TRBJ1-1, with D uncertain. This CDR3 comprises 15 residues. CDR1 is SGDLS and CDR2 is YYNGEE in the germline V gene. V was cut by 2 bases and J by 3 bases, with 14 bases left in between.

The rearrangement joins TRBV12-3 or TRBV12-4 to TRBJ2-4, with TRBD1 matching over 10 bases. The junction had 11 bases not matched to a gene; V was cut back by 5 bases and J by 4 bases. This CDR3 has 17 residues. Here the CDR3 DNA reads TGTGCCAGCAGTACGACAGGGGGCTTCGCCAAAAAAAACATTCAGTACTTC. It specifies CASSTTGGFAKKNIQYF.

This clonotype was counted at least ten times. One junction end does not reproduce the germline sequence, and a read error may be involved. V usage is TRBV7-9 and J usage is TRBJ1-1, with D tentatively TRBD1 (6 bases). CDR3 length: 14 residues. Germline V gene lookup returns CDR1 SEHNR and CDR2 FQNEAQ (reference sequence). DNA of the CDR3: TGCGCCAGCAGCTTGGTACAGGGGAACACTGAAGCTTTCTTT. This encodes CASSLVQGNTEAFF.

The chain uses TRBV5-6 and TRBJ2-5; 8 nucleotides match TRBD1. Looked up from germline, CDR1 is SGHDT and CDR2 is YYEEEE. J lost 3 bases, V lost 4 bases, and 5 bases had no gene match. This CDR3 contains 14 residues. The CDR3 DNA is TGTGCCAGCAGCGTCTACAGGGGGGAAGAGACCCAGTACTTC. Translating gives CASSVYRGEETQYF.

V gene TRBV7-9 combines with J gene TRBJ2-6; D is unresolved. CDR1 and CDR2 (germline): SEHNR, FQNEAQ (reference sequence). Trimming took off 1 base at V and 4 bases at J, with 5 bases between the two ends. The CDR3 totals 14 residues. CDR3 sequence: CASSLVRGANVLTF. The DNA for the CDR3 is TGTGCCAGCAGCTTAGTCCGCGGGGCCAACGTCCTGACTTTC.

This clonotype was detected only a few times. The chain joins TRBV2 to TRBJ2-1; 9 bases agree with TRBD2. V dropped 5 bases and J dropped 6; count of bases not matched to a gene: 5. The V gene's germline CDR1 is SNHLY and CDR2 FYNNEI. CDR3 size: 14 residues. This CDR3 reads CASSWGLAANEQFF. CDR3 DNA: TGTGCCAGCAGTTGGGGACTAGCTGCCAATGAGCAGTTCTTC. Drawing the rest from reference TRBV2 and TRBJ2-1, the complete variable domain is EPEVTQTPSHQVTQMGQEVILRCVPISNHLYFYWYRQILGQKVEFLVSFYNNEISEKSEIFDDQFSVERPDGSNFTLKIRSTKLEDSAMYFCASSWGLAANEQFFGPGTRLTVL.

This chain's CDR3 is CASSPKLTPSGSSYNEQFF. DNA of the CDR3: TGTGCCAGCTCACCAAAGCTTACACCTAGCGGGAGTTCCTACAATGAGCAGTTCTTC. This sequence joins TRBV18 and TRBJ2-1; 10 bases match TRBD2. Germline V gene lookup returns CDR1 KGHSH and CDR2 LQKENI. The ends lost 2 bases at V and 1 base at J; junction bases unmatched: 11. The CDR3 runs to 19 residues.

At least ten counts were recorded for this clonotype. The chain couples TRBV23-1 to TRBJ2-7; a weak D match, TRBD1 (6 bases). Being an ORF, TRBV23-1 has a function that is uncertain. The CDR3 has 14 amino acids. Trimming left V 8 bases short and J 4 bases short, with 18 bases between. This CDR3 reads CASGCSGVRYEQYF. The DNA for the CDR3 is TGCGCCAGCGGCTGCTCAGGGGTAAGGTACGAGCAGTACTTC.